What follows are 29 T cell receptor beta chains derived from one specimen sequenced in a study of blood T cell repertoires in COVID-19. Only in-frame clones appear in the TCRdb table, and some are missing; sequencing was by immunoSEQ multiplex PCR. The data contain 170,000 or so clones, 60% to 80% of them singletons. Sample: PBMCs or T cells enriched from blood (not recorded which). Receptors originate from a woman aged 45-65 years who had recovered from COVID-19.

This chain uses TRBV7-9 with TRBJ1-6; D might be TRBD1 (6 bases). The CDR3 consists of 14 residues. Trimming cost V 5 bases and J 9 bases, with 14 bases left between them. CDR1 SEHNR and CDR2 FQNEAQ come from the germline V gene (reference sequence). The CDR3 DNA is TGTGCCAGCAGCCCCCAGGGAGGGGGTTCACCCCTCCACTTT. Protein: CASSPQGGGSPLHF.

The CDR3 region has the DNA TGTGCCAGCAGTGAAGCCGGGACAGGGGGCTCCTACGAGCAGTACTTC. Translating it yields CASSEAGTGGSYEQYF. This sequence joins TRBV6-1 and TRBJ2-7; TRBD1 agrees at 11 bases. The CDR3 has 16 amino acids. The V gene's germline CDR1 is MNHNS and CDR2 SASEGT. Trimming removed 0 bases from V and 0 bases from J; junction bases left unmatched: 1.

This clone was counted once. The gene calls are TRBV29-1 and TRBJ2-3, with 10 bases lining up with TRBD1. The ends lost 6 bases at V and 6 bases at J; junction bases unmatched: 9. The CDR3 runs to 14 residues. Germline CDR1 and CDR2: SQVTM and ANQGSEA. Written as DNA, the CDR3 is TGCAGCGTCCGGGGGACAGGGGTTACGGATACGCAGTATTTT. This sequence encodes CSVRGTGVTDTQYF.

This clone was observed a handful of times. V is TRBV7-3 and J is TRBJ1-5; a possible D gene is TRBD1 (5 bases). CDR3 size: 13 residues. The V gene lost 5 bases and the J gene lost 5 bases, with 10 bases spanning the gap. CDR1 and CDR2 from the germline V gene are SGHTA and FQGTGA. This chain's CDR3 is CASSPARDQPQHF. CDR3 coding DNA: TGTGCCAGCAGCCCTGCCAGGGATCAGCCCCAGCATTTT. The full variable domain, rest sourced from reference TRBV7-3 and TRBJ1-5, is GAGVSQTPSNKVTEKGKYVELRCDPISGHTALYWYRQSLGQGPEFLIYFQGTGAADDSGLPNDRFFAVRPEGSVSTLKIQRTERGDSAVYLCASSPARDQPQHFGDGTRLSIL.

This chain links TRBV29-1 with TRBJ2-5, with D maybe TRBD1 (5 bases). Germline loops: CDR1 SQVTM, CDR2 ANQGSEA. The length of the CDR3 is 11 residues. V lost 7 bases and J lost 3, with 9 bases in between. CDR3 in amino acids: CSGQLKETQYF. CDR3 nucleotide sequence: TGCAGCGGACAGTTGAAAGAGACCCAGTACTTC.

This chain connects TRBV7-2 to TRBJ2-7; 10 bases align to TRBD1. V was clipped by 3 bases and J by 2 bases; unmatched bases: 1. Germline V gives CDR1 SGHTA, CDR2 FQGNSA. The CDR3 loop spans 14 amino acids. The CDR3 bases are TGTGCCAGCAGCTTGGACAGGGGGACCTACGAGCAGTACTTC. It translates to CASSLDRGTYEQYF.

The chain uses TRBV9 and TRBJ1-1, with TRBD1 matching over 9 bases. The germline V gene has CDR1 SGDLS and CDR2 YYNGEE. The CDR3 runs to 14 residues. With 3 bases clipped from V and 5 bases from J, the junction kept 5 bases outside the gene matches. The CDR3 sequence is CASSAQGAETEAFF. As DNA, the CDR3 is TGTGCCAGCAGCGCACAGGGGGCGGAAACTGAAGCTTTCTTT. The complete variable domain, with remaining parts taken from reference TRBV9 and TRBJ1-1, reads DSGVTQTPKHLITATGQRVTLRCSPRSGDLSVYWYQQSLDQGLQFLIQYYNGEERAKGNILERFSAQQFPDLHSELNLSSLELGDSALYFCASSAQGAETEAFFGQGTRLTVV.

The J gene is TRBJ2-1, the V gene TRBV3-1 (or the pseudogene TRBV3-2); D is unclear. The germline V gene encodes CDR1 LGHDT and CDR2 YNNKEL (reference sequence). Trimming removed 1 base from V and 8 bases from J, with 12 bases in between. There are 14 residues in the CDR3. CDR3 amino acids: CASSQAPRAYEQFF. The CDR3 DNA is TGTGCCAGCAGCCAAGCCCCTCGAGCGTATGAGCAGTTCTTC.

The chain recombines TRBV6-2 or TRBV6-3 with TRBJ1-2; 7 bases align to TRBD1. V trimming: 2 bases; J trimming: 1 base; junction bases outside the gene matches: 10. Per germline, CDR1 MNHEY and CDR2 SVGEGT. The CDR3 totals 17 residues. CDR3 sequence reads: CASSYNSPAGGNYGYTF. The CDR3 bases are TGTGCCAGCAGTTACAATTCCCCAGCAGGGGGTAACTATGGCTACACCTTC.

This chain connects TRBV3-1 (or the pseudogene TRBV3-2) to TRBJ2-7; 10 nucleotides align to TRBD2. The CDR3 has 16 residues. The junction had 8 bases not matched to a gene; V was cut back by 4 bases and J by 2 bases. The germline gives CDR1 LGHDT, CDR2 YNNKEL (reference sequence). The CDR3 loop is CASSPPRLAGAYEQYF. CDR3 coding DNA: TGTGCCAGCAGCCCCCCCCGGCTAGCGGGAGCCTACGAGCAGTACTTC.

This clone occurred once. The chain links TRBV5-1 to TRBJ2-4; D is undetermined. Germline V gene lookup returns CDR1 SGHRS and CDR2 YFSETQ. The CDR3 runs to 16 residues. Trimming pared 2 bases from V and 0 bases from J, leaving 12 bases between. The CDR3 spells CASSLSTPGAKNIQYF. CDR3 DNA: TGCGCCAGCAGCTTAAGTACCCCCGGAGCCAAAAACATTCAGTACTTC.

The chain combines TRBV30 with TRBJ1-5; 10 bases map to TRBD1. Germline lookup yields CDR1 GTSNPN and CDR2 SVGIG (reference sequence). V trimming: 4 bases; J trimming: 7 bases; junction bases outside the gene matches: 7. The CDR3 contains 14 residues. The CDR3 bases are TGTGCCTGGAATAGACAGGGGGCAGGGCAGCCCCAGCATTTT. It codes for CAWNRQGAGQPQHF.

V usage is TRBV30 and J usage is TRBJ1-4; perhaps TRBD1 as D (6 bases). V gave up 3 bases and J gave up 5 bases, with 16 bases separating them. Germline CDR1 and CDR2: GTSNPN and SVGIG (reference sequence). CDR3 length equals 15 residues. The chain's CDR3 is CAWSLLGQHNEKLFF. The CDR3 nucleotides are TGTGCCTGGAGCCTCCTAGGACAGCACAATGAAAAACTGTTTTTT.

The rearrangement links TRBV4-1 to TRBJ2-7; the D gene is possibly TRBD1 (5 bases). From germline, CDR1 is MGHRA and CDR2 YSYEKL. Trimming removed 3 bases at V and 4 bases at J, with 16 bases between. The CDR3 covers 15 residues. CDR3 bases: TGCGCCAGCAGCCAGTCCAAGACTGGGGCGTACGAGCAGTACTTC. This sequence encodes CASSQSKTGAYEQYF.

The chain recombines TRBV7-2 with TRBJ1-3, with D tentatively TRBD1 (5 bases). Trimming stripped 0 bases from V and 4 bases from J, with 10 bases between. Germline values: CDR1 SGHTA, CDR2 FQGNSA. The length of the CDR3 is 15 residues. In DNA form, the CDR3 reads TGTGCCAGCAGCTTAGCGGGGCTCGCCGGAAACACCATATATTTT. This gives the protein CASSLAGLAGNTIYF.

The chain is built from TRBV27 and TRBJ2-1; D ambiguous. Germline V lookup: CDR1 MNHEY, CDR2 SMNVEV (reference sequence). The CDR3 spans 13 residues. V shed 4 bases and J shed 9 bases, with 13 bases lying between them. The CDR3 DNA is TGTGCCAGCAGTTCTTTTAGTTTCGGTGAGCAGTTCTTC. It encodes CASSSFSFGEQFF.

About this clone itself: This specimen includes other DNA sequences encoding the same CDR3. This sequence joins TRBV18 and TRBJ2-7; TRBD1 agrees at 7 bases. The germline gives CDR1 KGHSH, CDR2 LQKENI. Trimming at V came to 2 bases and at J to 3 bases, leaving 4 bases not matched to a gene. The CDR3 is 14 residues long. CDR3 sequence reads: CASSPGDRVYEQYF. In DNA form, the CDR3 reads TGTGCCAGCTCACCAGGGGACAGAGTCTACGAGCAGTACTTC.

The rearrangement uses TRBV4-1 and TRBJ2-1; 8 bases match TRBD2. Germline lookup yields CDR1 MGHRA and CDR2 YSYEKL. The CDR3 has 15 residues. J gave up 5 bases and V 3 bases, and 6 bases lay outside the gene matches. The CDR3 protein is CASSQTGGPHNEQFF. In DNA, the CDR3 is TGCGCCAGCAGCCAGACGGGAGGGCCCCACAATGAGCAGTTCTTC.

This chain links TRBV18 with TRBJ2-7; D is possibly TRBD2 (5 bases). The CDR3 has 14 amino acids. Germline V gene lookup returns CDR1 KGHSH and CDR2 LQKENI. Trimming left V 2 bases short and J 9 bases short, with 17 bases between. The CDR3, as DNA: TGTGCCAGCTCACCAAGGACTCCGGGTGAAGGGCAGTACTTC. Amino acid sequence: CASSPRTPGEGQYF.

The CDR3 nucleotides are TGCGCCAGCAGCTTGGTCGGAGGTATGGGCTACACCTTC. Translating gives CASSLVGGMGYTF. The rearrangement uses TRBV5-1 and TRBJ1-2; D not resolved. CDR3 size: 13 residues. Germline lookup yields CDR1 SGHRS and CDR2 YFSETQ. V lost 0 bases and J lost 8, with 11 bases in between.

The V and J genes are TRBV28 and TRBJ2-1, with D perhaps matching TRBD2 (6 bases). The CDR3 runs to 15 residues. Trimming removed 8 bases at V and 0 bases at J, with 14 bases between. The germline CDR1 and CDR2 sequences are MDHEN and SYDVKM. DNA of the CDR3: TGTGCCAGCTTCGTGGGGGGTAGCTCCTACAATGAGCAGTTCTTC. Protein sequence: CASFVGGSSYNEQFF.

The chain is built from TRBV28 and TRBJ2-1, with 8 bases that match TRBD1. Per germline, CDR1 MDHEN and CDR2 SYDVKM. The CDR3 runs 16 residues. V lost 4 bases, J lost 1 base, and 6 bases stayed unmatched. The CDR3 region has the DNA TGTGCCAGCAGTTCCATTCACAGGGGGTCCTACAATGAGCAGTTCTTC. Translation: CASSSIHRGSYNEQFF.

The J gene is TRBJ2-1, the V gene TRBV7-9, with D possibly being TRBD1 (5 bases). The CDR3 has 11 amino acids. The germline V and J ends were trimmed by 5 bases and 13 bases, with 12 bases remaining between them. The V gene's germline CDR1 is SEHNR and CDR2 FQNEAQ (reference sequence). In DNA, the CDR3 is TGTGCCAGCAGCACACAGGAAAAACAGTTCTTC. It specifies CASSTQEKQFF.

The rearrangement links TRBV7-9 to TRBJ2-7; a weak D match, TRBD1 (6 bases). Trimming removed 5 bases at V and 6 bases at J, with 23 bases between. The CDR3 covers 16 residues. The V gene's germline CDR1 is SEHNR and CDR2 FQNEAQ (reference sequence). CDR3: CASSPGTDSLRIEQYF. The CDR3 DNA sequence: TGTGCCAGCAGCCCAGGGACGGACAGTCTGCGCATCGAGCAGTACTTC.

The chain carries TRBV12-5 and TRBJ2-7; 14 nucleotides line up with TRBD2. This CDR3 spans 20 amino acids. Per germline, CDR1 LGHNT and CDR2 FRNRAP. The ends lost 0 bases at V and 7 bases at J; junction bases unmatched: 17. The chain's CDR3 is CASGLVRMGLAGDLGDEQYF. The CDR3 DNA reads as TGTGCTAGTGGTTTGGTAAGGATGGGACTAGCGGGAGACCTCGGGGATGAGCAGTACTTC.

V usage is TRBV27 and J usage is TRBJ2-1; 12 nucleotides agree with TRBD2. Trimming at V came to 4 bases and at J to 10 bases, leaving 8 bases not matched to a gene. Germline V gene lookup returns CDR1 MNHEY and CDR2 SMNVEV (reference sequence). The CDR3 consists of 15 residues. CDR3 region: CASSSGLAGPGEQFF. DNA of the CDR3: TGTGCCAGCAGTTCTGGACTAGCGGGGCCCGGGGAGCAGTTCTTC.

This chain joins TRBV6-4 and TRBJ1-1; possibly TRBD1 for D (6 bases). Trimming shortened V by 9 bases and J by 1 base, and 12 bases separated the two germline ends. The CDR3 runs 13 residues. Per germline, CDR1 MRHNA and CDR2 SNTAGT. CDR3 sequence reads: CASQQGENTEAFF. In DNA, the CDR3 is TGTGCCAGTCAACAGGGTGAGAACACTGAAGCTTTCTTT.

The chain employs TRBV18 and TRBJ2-1; unclear D gene. The germline CDR1 and CDR2 sequences are KGHSH and LQKENI. This CDR3 contains 13 residues. V lost 2 bases to trimming and J lost 2 bases, with 4 bases between them. Here the CDR3 DNA reads TGTGCCAGCTCACCAGCGGCCTACAATGAGCAGTTCTTC. Translating it yields CASSPAAYNEQFF.

This sequence joins TRBV30 and TRBJ2-3; the D gene is possibly TRBD2 (6 bases). Germline V lookup: CDR1 GTSNPN, CDR2 SVGIG (reference sequence). CDR3 length equals 12 residues. The ends were cut back, 4 bases at V and 5 bases at J, with 10 bases in the middle. The CDR3 here is CAWTGTGDTQYF. For the CDR3, the DNA is TGTGCCTGGACCGGGACTGGAGATACGCAGTATTTT.